Below, 17 T cell receptor beta chains from the same sample are listed, as sequenced in a study of blood T cells in healthy people across ages. PCR was performed a second time for roughly 6 to 12 cycles using a sample-barcoded 5' primer and a J-beta primer mix. TCRdb reprocessed the 5' RACE reads with MiXCR, giving one entry per CDR3 protein. The sample records about 630,000 distinct CDR3 sequences, under 25% being singletons. The sequencing sample was made of blood. The receptor set was obtained from a man aged 65 to 85 in good health.

CDR3 sequence: CASSQDIANYGYTF. CDR3 coding DNA: TGCGCCAGCAGCCAAGATATCGCAAACTATGGCTACACCTTC. The chain links TRBV4-3 to TRBJ1-2; D ambiguous. The germline V gene has CDR1 LGHNA and CDR2 YSLEER. Trimming cost V 0 bases and J 2 bases, with 7 bases left between them. The CDR3 is made up of 14 amino acids.

CDR3 sequence (DNA): TGTGCCAGCAGCTCCGGGACTAGCTCCACAGGGGATACGCAGTATTTT. Translating it yields CASSSGTSSTGDTQYF. The V call is TRBV14, the J call TRBJ2-3; 9 bases match TRBD2. The CDR3 totals 16 residues. V gave up 5 bases and J gave up 6 bases; unmatched junction bases: 12. Germline values: CDR1 SGHDN, CDR2 FVKESK.

The sample holds a few counts of this clonotype. V usage is TRBV6-5 and J usage is TRBJ2-4; weak D call: TRBD2 (5 bases). This CDR3 region has 15 residues. V lost 10 bases to trimming and J lost 0 bases, with 16 bases between them. Germline values: CDR1 MNHEY, CDR2 SVGAGI. The CDR3 nucleotides read TGTGCCACCTTAGACGGAGGAAAAGCCAAAAACATTCAGTACTTC. It yields the protein CATLDGGKAKNIQYF.

The chain combines TRBV6-5 with TRBJ2-5; possible D gene TRBD2, 6 bases. Between the trimmed V and J ends, which lost 6 bases and 7 bases, there was a span of 12 bases. CDR1 MNHEY and CDR2 SVGAGI come from the germline V gene. The CDR3 consists of 12 residues. DNA for the CDR3: TGTGCCAGCAGCCCCGTCGGGGGGACCCAGTACTTC. This encodes CASSPVGGTQYF.

The V call is TRBV11-2, the J call TRBJ1-1; tentative D call: TRBD1 (6 bases). The germline V and J ends were trimmed by 2 bases and 2 bases, with 15 bases remaining between them. Germline values: CDR1 SGHAT, CDR2 FQNNGV. The CDR3 covers 16 residues. CDR3 sequence (DNA): TGTGCCAGCAGCTTAATGGGGGGGCTGGTAAACACTGAAGCTTTCTTT. Translated, it gives CASSLMGGLVNTEAFF.

This clonotype was counted at least ten times. This chain links TRBV5-1 with TRBJ2-3; no clear D gene. V gave up 0 bases and J gave up 0 bases, with 5 bases separating them. CDR1 SGHRS and CDR2 YFSETQ come from the germline V gene. This CDR3 contains 14 residues. CDR3 coding DNA: TGCGCCAGCAGCTTGGGACCCAGCACAGATACGCAGTATTTT. Translation gives CASSLGPSTDTQYF.

The chain is built from TRBV28 and TRBJ2-5; TRBD2 matches at 14 bases. The CDR3 covers 16 residues. J was trimmed by 4 bases and V by 5 bases; bases with no gene match: 6. Per the germline V gene, CDR1 is MDHEN and CDR2 is SYDVKM. The CDR3 DNA reads as TGTGCCAGCAGTCCAACAGGGACTAGCGGGAGAGAGACCCAGTACTTC. Its protein product is CASSPTGTSGRETQYF.

This clonotype has a handful of counts. V is TRBV27 and J is TRBJ1-1; 11 bases align to TRBD1. From germline, CDR1 is MNHEY and CDR2 SMNVEV (reference sequence). Trimming took 6 bases from V and 3 from J; bases not matched to a gene: 6. The CDR3 totals 15 residues. CDR3 sequence: CASRGDRGTDTEAFF. The CDR3 bases are TGTGCCAGCAGAGGGGACAGGGGGACGGACACTGAAGCTTTCTTT.

The rearrangement joins TRBV3-1 to TRBJ2-7; 11 bases agree with TRBD2. Trimming cost V 5 bases and J 3 bases; bases outside gene matches: 3. Germline loops: CDR1 LGHDT, CDR2 YNNKEL (reference sequence). This CDR3 region has 14 residues. CDR3 protein: CASSFSGRGYEQYF. As DNA, the CDR3 is TGTGCCAGCAGCTTTAGCGGGAGGGGCTACGAGCAGTACTTC.

The CDR3 region is CAISEIDRNTEAFF. CDR3 nucleotide sequence: TGTGCCATCAGTGAAATTGACAGGAACACTGAAGCTTTCTTT. This chain links TRBV10-3 with TRBJ1-1; D perhaps matches TRBD1 (5 bases). Germline CDR1 is ENHRY and CDR2 is SYGVKD. The CDR3 contains 14 residues. V lost 3 bases and J 1 base, leaving 9 bases between the germline ends.

The J gene is TRBJ1-5, the V gene TRBV21-1; TRBD1 is the table's D call, not checked against the DNA. TRBV21-1 is a pseudogene. The length of the CDR3 is 17 residues. CDR3 bases: TGTGCCAGCAGCAAAGGACAGACAAGCTATGGCAATCAGCCCCAGCATTTT. Encoded protein: CASSKGQTSYGNQPQHF.

The chain joins TRBV20-1 to TRBJ2-1, with a weak D call TRBD2 (6 bases). The CDR3 is 16 residues long. The germline V gene has CDR1 DFQATT and CDR2 SNEGSKA (reference sequence). Trimming left V 3 bases short and J 4 bases short, with 19 bases between. The CDR3 bases are TGCAGTGCTAGGGCCCTCCAGTGGGAGGATTACAATGAGCAGTTCTTC. Translating gives CSARALQWEDYNEQFF.

J is TRBJ2-1 and V is TRBV5-4, with 16 bases matching TRBD2. CDR3 length: 16 amino acids. V dropped 4 bases and J dropped 7; count of bases not matched to a gene: 5. The germline gives CDR1 SGHNT, CDR2 YYREEE (reference sequence). CDR3 sequence reads: CASSPGTSGRANEQFF. The CDR3 nucleotides read TGTGCCAGCAGCCCCGGGACTAGCGGGAGGGCGAATGAGCAGTTCTTC.

There are many counts of this clonotype. The chain's CDR3 is CSARDPSSGDTQYF. CDR3 in DNA: TGCAGTGCTAGAGACCCGTCTAGCGGGGATACGCAGTATTTT. The chain joins TRBV20-1 to TRBJ2-3, with 8 nucleotides matching TRBD2. CDR1 is DFQATT and CDR2 is SNEGSKA in the germline V gene (reference sequence). This CDR3 has 14 amino acids. J lost 6 bases, V lost 0 bases, and 5 bases had no gene match.

This clonotype has ten or more counts. J is TRBJ2-5 and V is TRBV27, with D tentatively TRBD1 (6 bases). The CDR3 contains 13 residues. The V end lost 5 bases, the J end lost 3 bases, and 10 bases lay between the germline ends. Germline CDR1 and CDR2: MNHEY and SMNVEV (reference sequence). Here the CDR3 DNA reads TGTGCCAGCAGTCGTGCAGGGGAAGAGACCCAGTACTTC. This gives the protein CASSRAGEETQYF.

The chain couples TRBV9 to TRBJ2-5, with 13 positions matching TRBD2. The end of the DNA fits TRBJ2-7 better, so the J call may be wrong. This CDR3 spans 16 amino acids. Germline assignment: CDR1 SGDLS and CDR2 YYNGEE. CDR3 sequence reads: CASSPQGLAGPYEQYF. As DNA, the CDR3 is TGTGCCAGCAGCCCCCAGGGACTAGCGGGGCCCTACGAGCAGTACTTC.

This clonotype showed up just a few times. This rearrangement joins TRBV4-3 to TRBJ1-5, with TRBD1 identical over 8 bases. After removal of 6 bases from V and 7 bases from J, the junction contained 5 bases not matched to a gene. Germline assignment: CDR1 LGHNA and CDR2 YSLEER. The CDR3 has 13 amino acids. The CDR3 reads CASSYDRGQPQHF. The CDR3 bases are TGCGCCAGCAGTTACGACAGGGGACAGCCCCAGCATTTT.